Listed here are 9 T cell receptor beta chains from one sample, sequenced in a study of cytomegalovirus exposure and HLA in healthy donors. Vbeta (60) and Jbeta (13) primers were used in the PCR. Some clones are missing from TCRdb's copy, which holds only in-frame ones; the method was immunoSEQ multiplex PCR. The sample consists of some 170,000 clones, 80% of them appearing once. Sample: PBMCs. All receptors come from a man aged 25 to 45 in good health and CMV-seronegative.

The chain joins TRBV5-1 to TRBJ2-1; 11 positions match TRBD2. CDR3 length: 14 residues. The germline V gene encodes CDR1 SGHRS and CDR2 YFSETQ. J was trimmed by 8 bases and V by 4 bases; bases with no gene match: 5. The CDR3, as DNA: TGCGCCAGCAGCCTTAGCGGGAGGGGCGATGAGCAGTTCTTC. Translated, it gives CASSLSGRGDEQFF.

This chain connects TRBV25-1 to TRBJ2-5, with D perhaps matching TRBD2 (6 bases). CDR1 is MGHDK and CDR2 is SYGVNS in the germline V gene. Trimming pared 1 base from V and 0 bases from J, leaving 15 bases between. The CDR3 loop spans 17 amino acids. The CDR3 DNA sequence: TGTGCCAGCAGTGAATCCGGGAGTGGGGGATACCAAGAGACCCAGTACTTC. This codes for CASSESGSGGYQETQYF.

The chain has TRBV28 and TRBJ1-4, with 10 bases aligning to TRBD1. There are 18 residues in the CDR3. The germline gives CDR1 MDHEN, CDR2 SYDVKM. V lost 3 bases, J lost 8 bases, and 15 bases stayed unmatched. The CDR3 coding sequence is TGTGCCAGCAGTTTGAAGTTTCCGGAGGGACAGGGGAACGAAAAACTGTTTTTT. Its protein is CASSLKFPEGQGNEKLFF. Combining the CDR3 with reference TRBV28 and TRBJ1-4 gives the whole variable domain DVKVTQSSRYLVKRTGEKVFLECVQDMDHENMFWYRQDPGLGLRLIYFSYDVKMKEKGDIPEGYSVSREKKERFSLILESASTNQTSMYLCASSLKFPEGQGNEKLFFGSGTQLSVL.

The V call is TRBV4-3, the J call TRBJ1-2, with 7 bases aligning to TRBD1. From germline, CDR1 is LGHNA and CDR2 YSLEER. CDR3 size: 14 residues. V dropped 2 bases and J dropped 4; count of bases not matched to a gene: 4. CDR3 nucleotide sequence: TGCGCCAGCAGCCAATCGACAGGGTCCTATGGCTACACCTTC. Amino acids: CASSQSTGSYGYTF.

V is TRBV4-1 and J is TRBJ1-6, with D unclear. Germline CDR1 and CDR2: MGHRA and YSYEKL. The CDR3 spans 14 residues. V shed 3 bases and J shed 10 bases, with 13 bases lying between them. The CDR3 region is CASSQTRTGSPLHF. The CDR3, as DNA: TGCGCCAGCAGCCAGACACGTACGGGGTCACCCCTCCACTTT.

The V call is TRBV7-9, the J call TRBJ2-3; 8 nucleotides align to TRBD2. Trimming took 5 bases from V and 4 from J; bases not matched to a gene: 14. CDR1 SEHNR and CDR2 FQNEAQ come from the germline V gene (reference sequence). The CDR3 loop spans 17 amino acids. CDR3 protein: CASSPCCGSGVADTQYF. The CDR3 DNA is TGTGCCAGCAGCCCATGTTGCGGTAGCGGGGTAGCAGATACGCAGTATTTT.

This clone was counted a single time. The chain uses TRBV29-1 and TRBJ1-2; D call uncertain. Germline V gene lookup returns CDR1 SQVTM and CDR2 ANQGSEA. The CDR3 contains 13 residues. The V end was cut by 6 bases, the J end by 3 bases, with 14 bases between. The CDR3 here is CSVPELADYGYTF. The CDR3, as DNA: TGCAGCGTCCCGGAGTTGGCGGACTATGGCTACACCTTC.

The chain joins TRBV10-3 to TRBJ2-7; D is ambiguous. CDR3 length: 13 residues. V was pared by 3 bases and J by 1 base, with 7 bases between. Germline lookup yields CDR1 ENHRY and CDR2 SYGVKD. The CDR3 region has the DNA TGTGCCATCAGTGATGAGGATTCCTACGAGCAGTACTTC. Amino acids: CAISDEDSYEQYF.

CDR3 nucleotides: TGCAGCGTTGAAGTTTCGGGACAGGGGTACGAGCAGTACTTC. It is translated as CSVEVSGQGYEQYF. V is TRBV29-1 and J is TRBJ2-5; 10 positions match TRBD1. The J call may not be correct, given that the DNA end is closer to TRBJ2-7. Germline lookup yields CDR1 SQVTM and CDR2 ANQGSEA. The CDR3 loop spans 14 amino acids.